This passage covers 30 T cell receptor beta chains from one sample sequenced in a study of blood T cell repertoires in COVID-19. TCRdb keeps only in-frame clones here, not all; method: immunoSEQ multiplex PCR. The profile shows tens of thousands of clones, roughly 80% of them singletons. The source material was PBMCs or T cells enriched from blood (not recorded which). These receptors originate from a woman in her thirties or forties with acute COVID-19.

This clone was detected only a few times. The rearrangement joins TRBV20-1 to TRBJ1-2; maybe TRBD1 (5 bases). The CDR3 extends over 15 amino acids. Germline V lookup: CDR1 DFQATT, CDR2 SNEGSKA (reference sequence). The V end lost 3 bases, the J end lost 0 bases, and 14 bases lay between the germline ends. This chain's CDR3 is CSASVGGTSNYGYTF. The CDR3 DNA follows: TGCAGTGCTAGTGTCGGCGGGACCTCTAACTATGGCTACACCTTC.

This chain connects TRBV4-2 to TRBJ1-1; 11 bases align to TRBD1. Germline V gene data show CDR1 as LGHNA and CDR2 as YNFKEQ. The CDR3 covers 14 residues. The V and J ends lost 6 bases and 4 bases, in that order; junction bases with no gene match: 4. The CDR3: CASRGTGGITEAFF. The CDR3 bases are TGTGCCAGCAGGGGGACAGGGGGAATCACTGAAGCTTTCTTT.

This clone was observed many times. The rearrangement links TRBV4-1 to TRBJ1-6, with TRBD1 matching 9 bases. This CDR3 spans 13 amino acids. From germline, CDR1 is MGHRA and CDR2 YSYEKL. The junction had 3 bases not matched to a gene; V was cut back by 8 bases and J by 7 bases. This CDR3 reads CASGGQGNSPLHF. CDR3 sequence (DNA): TGCGCCAGCGGGGGACAGGGAAATTCACCCCTCCACTTT.

The chain recombines TRBV18 with TRBJ2-2; the D gene is possibly TRBD1 (7 bases). CDR3 size: 15 residues. Trimming cost V 6 bases and J 5 bases, with 16 bases left between them. The germline V gene has CDR1 KGHSH and CDR2 LQKENI. The CDR3 sequence: CASSDRQGGTGELFF. The CDR3 DNA reads TGTGCCAGCTCCGATAGACAGGGAGGAACCGGGGAGCTGTTTTTT.

CDR3 sequence (DNA): TGCGCCAGCAGTGGGGGACTAGCGGGAGTTGAGCAGTTCTTC. This codes for CASSGGLAGVEQFF. V gene TRBV10-1 combines with J gene TRBJ2-1; 14 nucleotides match TRBD2. This CDR3 region has 14 residues. Trimming at V came to 4 bases and at J to 9 bases, leaving 2 bases not matched to a gene. Germline values: CDR1 WNHNN, CDR2 SYGVQD (reference sequence).

The gene calls are TRBV10-1 and TRBJ1-1; D possibly corresponds to TRBD1 (6 bases). Germline CDR1 reads WNHNN; CDR2 reads SYGVQD (reference sequence). V lost 4 bases and J lost 2, with 11 bases in between. There are 14 residues in the CDR3. CDR3 region: CASSADRLNTEAFF. The CDR3 DNA reads as TGCGCCAGCAGTGCAGACAGGCTTAACACTGAAGCTTTCTTT.

This clone occurred a few times. The rearrangement uses TRBV28 and TRBJ1-5; D not resolved. V dropped 8 bases and J dropped 0 bases, with 8 bases sitting between them. The CDR3 extends over 13 amino acids. Looked up from germline, CDR1 is MDHEN and CDR2 is SYDVKM. The CDR3 region has the DNA TGTGCCAGCTGGGCATATAGCAATCAGCCCCAGCATTTT. Translated: CASWAYSNQPQHF.

The chain is built from TRBV29-1 and TRBJ2-2; D may be TRBD2 (5 bases). With 5 bases removed from V and 3 bases from J, the gap between germline ends came to 13 bases. CDR1 and CDR2 (germline): SQVTM, ANQGSEA. The CDR3 covers 14 residues. The CDR3 nucleotides read TGCAGCGTTAGTGCGACTACGCACACCGGGGAGCTGTTTTTT. Encoded protein: CSVSATTHTGELFF.

The CDR3 region has the DNA TGTGCCAGTAGTATAGGCGGGGTTGCCTACAATGAGCAGTTCTTC. This codes for CASSIGGVAYNEQFF. The chain has TRBV19 and TRBJ2-1; tentative D call: TRBD2 (6 bases). In germline, CDR1 is LNHDA, CDR2 SQIVND (reference sequence). The CDR3 has 15 amino acids. V lost 1 base to trimming and J lost 2 bases, with 9 bases between them.

The chain couples TRBV28 to TRBJ1-2, with D possibly matching TRBD1 (5 bases). The V gene's germline CDR1 is MDHEN and CDR2 SYDVKM. The V end was cut by 3 bases, the J end by 3 bases, with 8 bases between. The CDR3 covers 13 residues. CDR3 nucleotides: TGTGCCAGCAGTTTTTCGACAGACTATGGCTACACCTTC. Residues: CASSFSTDYGYTF.

This chain joins TRBV9 and TRBJ2-1, with TRBD2 matching over 8 bases. From germline, CDR1 is SGDLS and CDR2 YYNGEE. This CDR3 is 16 amino acids long. Trimming removed 4 bases from V and 6 bases from J; junction bases left unmatched: 12. CDR3 nucleotide sequence: TGTGCCAGCAGCTCCGCCCGCGGGGGGCGGTTCAATGAGCAGTTCTTC. Amino acid sequence: CASSSARGGRFNEQFF.

The CDR3 region is CASSTGGLAGGDTQYF. CDR3 nucleotides: TGTGCCAGCAGCACCGGAGGTCTAGCGGGAGGAGATACGCAGTATTTT. The chain uses TRBV7-9 and TRBJ2-3, with 11 bases aligning to TRBD2. V trimming: 5 bases; J trimming: 5 bases; junction bases outside the gene matches: 9. There are 16 residues in the CDR3. CDR1 and CDR2 from the germline V gene are SEHNR and FQNEAQ (reference sequence). Combining the CDR3 with reference TRBV7-9 and TRBJ2-3 gives the whole variable domain DTGVSQNPRHKITKRGQNVTFRCDPISEHNRLYWYRQTLGQGPEFLTYFQNEAQLEKSRLLSDRFSAERPKGSFSTLEIQRTEQGDSAMYLCASSTGGLAGGDTQYFGPGTRLTVL.

This clone was counted only a few times. The chain employs TRBV9 and TRBJ1-6; D is unresolved. The ends were cut back, 1 base at V and 10 bases at J, with 9 bases in the middle. The CDR3 extends over 13 amino acids. Looked up from germline, CDR1 is SGDLS and CDR2 is YYNGEE. The CDR3 sequence: CASSVSSRSPLHF. CDR3 nucleotide sequence: TGTGCCAGCAGCGTATCCTCCAGGTCACCCCTCCACTTT. Variable domain in full (rest from reference TRBV9 and TRBJ1-6): DSGVTQTPKHLITATGQRVTLRCSPRSGDLSVYWYQQSLDQGLQFLIQYYNGEERAKGNILERFSAQQFPDLHSELNLSSLELGDSALYFCASSVSSRSPLHFGNGTRLTVT.

This chain links TRBV27 with TRBJ1-2; 7 positions match TRBD1. With 6 bases clipped from V and 4 bases from J, the junction kept 5 bases outside the gene matches. This CDR3 contains 13 residues. Per the germline V gene, CDR1 is MNHEY and CDR2 is SMNVEV (reference sequence). CDR3 sequence (DNA): TGTGCCAGCAGAATTAGGGACAGCTATGGCTACACCTTC. Encoded protein: CASRIRDSYGYTF.

This clone was found a few times. The V call is TRBV3-1 (or the pseudogene TRBV3-2), the J call TRBJ2-1; a possible D gene is TRBD1 (10 bases). V lost 3 bases, J lost 6 bases, and 27 bases lay in between. The CDR3 is made up of 19 amino acids. CDR1 and CDR2 (germline): LGHDT, YNNKEL (reference sequence). CDR3 amino acids: CASSHSRDRGRLAANEQFF. In DNA form, the CDR3 reads TGTGCCAGCAGCCATAGCCGGGACAGGGGAAGACTAGCGGCCAATGAGCAGTTCTTC.

The chain carries TRBV27 and TRBJ2-2; no reliable D call. CDR3 length: 13 residues. Germline V gene lookup returns CDR1 MNHEY and CDR2 SMNVEV (reference sequence). V shed 0 bases and J shed 4 bases, with 3 bases lying between them. The CDR3 is CASSLSATGELFF. CDR3 bases: TGTGCCAGCAGTTTATCGGCCACCGGGGAGCTGTTTTTT.

The chain has TRBV7-9 and TRBJ1-4, with 11 bases aligning to TRBD1. With 5 bases clipped from V and 5 bases from J, the junction kept 1 base outside the gene matches. CDR3 size: 14 residues. Germline CDR1 reads SEHNR; CDR2 reads FQNEAQ (reference sequence). DNA of the CDR3: TGTGCCAGCAGCCGGACAGGGGGCAATGAAAAACTGTTTTTT. Encoded protein: CASSRTGGNEKLFF. The whole variable domain, remainder taken from reference TRBV7-9 and TRBJ1-4, is DTGVSQNPRHKITKRGQNVTFRCDPISEHNRLYWYRQTLGQGPEFLTYFQNEAQLEKSRLLSDRFSAERPKGSFSTLEIQRTEQGDSAMYLCASSRTGGNEKLFFGSGTQLSVL.

This clone has just one count. The CDR3 DNA reads as TGTGCCAGCAGCCAACGGGACAGGGGGGCAGACCAAGAGACCCAGTACTTC. Amino acid sequence: CASSQRDRGADQETQYF. The rearrangement links TRBV3-1 (or the pseudogene TRBV3-2) to TRBJ2-5; 11 nucleotides agree with TRBD1. With 2 bases clipped from V and 0 bases from J, the junction kept 5 bases outside the gene matches. Germline-derived CDR1 and CDR2 are LGHDT and YNNKEL (reference sequence). The CDR3 has 17 residues.

This clone was counted once. CDR3 coding DNA: TGTGCCAGCAGCGTGGGGGGTCCCACCTACGAGCAGTACTTC. It translates to CASSVGGPTYEQYF. This rearrangement joins TRBV9 to TRBJ2-7, with D maybe TRBD2 (6 bases). Germline V lookup: CDR1 SGDLS, CDR2 YYNGEE. This CDR3 is built from 14 residues. Trimming took off 2 bases at V and 2 bases at J, with 11 bases between the two ends.

This chain joins TRBV7-9 and TRBJ1-4; 7 positions match TRBD1. The CDR3 length is 16 residues. Germline V CDR1 and CDR2: SEHNR, FQNEAQ (reference sequence). V lost 5 bases to trimming and J lost 0 bases; unmatched junction nucleotides: 6. Written as DNA, the CDR3 is TGTGCCAGCAGCCGGGGGACAGCTGCAACTAATGAAAAACTGTTTTTT. This translates into CASSRGTAATNEKLFF.

The CDR3 nucleotides are TGTGCCAGCAGCCGCCGGACAGGCCTCTCCTATGGCTACACCTTC. The encoded protein is CASSRRTGLSYGYTF. This chain uses TRBV7-2 with TRBJ1-2; 7 bases agree with TRBD1. Per germline, CDR1 SGHTA and CDR2 FQGNSA. J lost 4 bases, V lost 5 bases, and 10 bases had no gene match. CDR3 length: 15 residues.

The CDR3 spells CASSFPGQGLSPLHF. The DNA for the CDR3 is TGTGCCAGCAGTTTTCCGGGACAGGGGCTTTCACCCCTCCACTTT. V is TRBV7-2 and J is TRBJ1-6; 10 positions agree with TRBD1. This CDR3 is built from 15 residues. V was pared by 6 bases and J by 9 bases, with 8 bases of the junction left unmatched. The germline CDR1 and CDR2 sequences are SGHTA and FQGNSA.

This rearrangement joins TRBV7-3 to TRBJ1-1; 7 nucleotides line up with TRBD1. Trimming removed 5 bases from V and 9 bases from J; junction bases left unmatched: 12. Per the germline V gene, CDR1 is SGHTA and CDR2 is FQGTGA. This CDR3 contains 14 residues. The CDR3 reads CASSRSIEGAQAFF. The CDR3 bases are TGTGCCAGCAGCCGATCAATCGAGGGGGCGCAAGCTTTCTTT.

J is TRBJ2-7 and V is TRBV11-2; TRBD2 matches 7 bases. The CDR3 totals 15 residues. V lost 6 bases, J lost 0 bases, and 8 bases stayed unmatched. Germline CDR1 reads SGHAT; CDR2 reads FQNNGV. CDR3 protein: CASSASTSPSYEQYF. The CDR3 DNA sequence: TGTGCCAGCAGTGCATCGACTAGCCCCTCCTACGAGCAGTACTTC.

The chain has TRBV6-1 and TRBJ1-1, with D tentatively TRBD1 (6 bases). The V end lost 3 bases, the J end lost 9 bases, and 20 bases lay between the germline ends. Germline V lookup: CDR1 MNHNS, CDR2 SASEGT. The CDR3 spans 15 residues. CDR3 sequence reads: CASSDVTVRRDKAFF. CDR3 nucleotides: TGTGCCAGCAGTGACGTGACGGTCCGACGGGACAAAGCTTTCTTT.

The chain carries TRBV27 and TRBJ2-7; the D gene is possibly TRBD2 (5 bases). The CDR3 extends over 12 amino acids. Germline-derived CDR1 and CDR2 are MNHEY and SMNVEV (reference sequence). Trimming shortened V by 8 bases and J by 4 bases, and 12 bases separated the two germline ends. DNA of the CDR3: TGTGCCAGCGGTGACCGAGGGTACGAGCAGTACTTC. Its protein is CASGDRGYEQYF.

V usage is TRBV28 and J usage is TRBJ2-1, with TRBD2 matching over 13 bases. The J segment lost 7 bases and the V segment lost 5 bases, leaving 5 bases of the junction unmatched. CDR1 is MDHEN, CDR2 SYDVKM, per germline. The CDR3 covers 15 residues. The CDR3 sequence is CASSDRLAGGNEQFF. DNA of the CDR3: TGTGCCAGCAGTGATAGACTAGCGGGGGGAAATGAGCAGTTCTTC.

Only one count was recorded for this clone. The J gene is TRBJ1-5, the V gene TRBV3-1 (or the pseudogene TRBV3-2), with 10 positions matching TRBD1. V trimming: 3 bases; J trimming: 7 bases; junction bases outside the gene matches: 3. Germline V gives CDR1 LGHDT, CDR2 YNNKEL (reference sequence). The CDR3 loop spans 14 amino acids. The DNA for the CDR3 is TGTGCCAGCAGCCAGGGGACAGGGGACCAGCCCCAGCATTTT. This translates into CASSQGTGDQPQHF.

The rearrangement links TRBV4-2 to TRBJ1-2; D not resolved. Trimming left V 0 bases short and J 4 bases short, with 12 bases between. This CDR3 contains 15 residues. The V gene's germline CDR1 is LGHNA and CDR2 YNFKEQ. The DNA for the CDR3 is TGTGCCAGCAGCCAAGACCCCGACACCCTCTATGGCTACACCTTC. It yields the protein CASSQDPDTLYGYTF.

The V call is TRBV4-2, the J call TRBJ1-2; the match to TRBD1 covers 8 bases. Germline loops: CDR1 LGHNA, CDR2 YNFKEQ. Unmatched junction bases numbered 8, after V lost 1 base and J lost 7 bases. This CDR3 contains 15 residues. In nucleotides, the CDR3 is TGTGCCAGCAGCCAAGGGTCAGGGGGCTTGCGTGGCTACACCTTC. Amino acids: CASSQGSGGLRGYTF.